This T cell receptor (beta chain) is drawn from a study of T cell repertoires in cytomegalovirus infection. Background on the study: Both a matching HLA type and CMV infection were indicated by public TCR beta signatures.

In this sample, this clonotype turned up a few times. Its antigen is unknown. TCRdb reprocessed the reads with MiXCR, giving one entry per CDR3 protein. The repertoire includes approximately 190,000 distinct CDR3 sequences, about a tenth of them detected once, and approximately 4.3% sits in the top ten. Points from the study as a whole: HLA-C-restricted CMV-specific TCR beta clonotypes were dominant in the ex vivo response. Identification of carriers of CMV plus the relevant HLA was achieved through cumulative public TCR beta family frequency.

CDR3 size: 15 residues. Germline V gene lookup returns CDR1 SGHRS and CDR2 YFSETQ. The V gene lost 0 bases and the J gene lost 6 bases, with 13 bases spanning the gap. The clonotype comes from a human donor in good health (CMV status not recorded). Some clones in this sample may be carry-over from other donors' samples. Material: PBMCs. The chain employs TRBV5-1 and TRBJ1-5; TRBD1 is a possible D gene (6 bases). For the CDR3, the DNA is TGCGCCAGCAGCTTGGAGGGGGGGCGCGGTCAGCCCCAGCATTTT. It is translated as CASSLEGGRGQPQHF.